This T cell receptor beta chain is from a study of blood T cell repertoires in COVID-19. As for the study in general: Samples taken during acute and convalescent COVID-19 were collected in the United States, Italy and Spain.

Profiling relied on immunoSEQ multiplex PCR, and the TCRdb table lists in-frame clones only, not all of them. Here the sample spans just over 300,000 clones, roughly nine tenths being singletons. Seattle cases were enrolled at active infection and followed longitudinally. Trimming stripped 3 bases from V and 4 bases from J, with 13 bases between. The germline V gene encodes CDR1 SGHTA and CDR2 FQGNSA. The CDR3 length is 14 residues. Sequencing input: peripheral blood. The chain recombines TRBV7-2 with TRBJ2-7, with a weak D call TRBD1 (5 bases). The clonotype comes from a woman aged 25 to 39 with COVID-19, enrolled during active disease. CDR3 amino acids: CASSFGARVYEQYF. The CDR3 nucleotides are TGTGCCAGCAGCTTTGGGGCCCGCGTGTACGAGCAGTACTTC.